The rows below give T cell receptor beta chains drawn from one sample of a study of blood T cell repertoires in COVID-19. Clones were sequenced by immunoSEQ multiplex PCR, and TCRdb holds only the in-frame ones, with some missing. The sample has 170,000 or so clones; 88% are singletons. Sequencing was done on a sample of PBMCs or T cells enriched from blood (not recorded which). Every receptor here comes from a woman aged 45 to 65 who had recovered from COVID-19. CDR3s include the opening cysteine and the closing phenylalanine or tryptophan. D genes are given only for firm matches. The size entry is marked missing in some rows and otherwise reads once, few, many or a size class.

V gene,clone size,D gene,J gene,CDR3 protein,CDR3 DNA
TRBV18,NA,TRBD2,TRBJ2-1,CASSVTSGGRDEQFF,TGTGCCAGCTCAGTCACTAGCGGGGGTAGGGATGAGCAGTTCTTC
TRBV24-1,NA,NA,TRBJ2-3,CATSEVGRVTDTQYF,TGTGCCACCAGTGAGGTGGGCAGGGTGACAGATACGCAGTATTTT
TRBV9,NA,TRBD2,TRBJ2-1,CASSVRTSGGYEQFF,TGTGCCAGCAGCGTAAGGACTAGCGGGGGGTATGAGCAGTTCTTC
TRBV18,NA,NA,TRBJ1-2,CASSPVGSGYTF,TGTGCCAGCTCACCGGTGGGGAGCGGCTACACCTTC
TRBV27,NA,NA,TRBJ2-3,CASSRRGETDTQYF,TGTGCCAGCAGTCGAAGGGGCGAGACAGATACGCAGTATTTT
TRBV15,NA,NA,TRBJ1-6,CATSRGGTGPLHF,TGTGCCACCAGCAGGGGGGGTACGGGACCCCTCCACTTT
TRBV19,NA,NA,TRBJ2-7,CASSQGAGDEQYF,TGTGCCAGTAGCCAAGGGGCAGGTGACGAGCAGTACTTC
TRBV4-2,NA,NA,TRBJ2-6,CASSQDMRAGANVLTF,TGTGCCAGCAGCCAAGATATGAGGGCTGGGGCCAACGTCCTGACTTTC
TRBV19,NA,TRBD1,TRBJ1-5,CASSNTGVRAQHF,TGTGCCAGTAGCAATACAGGGGTTCGGGCCCAGCATTTT
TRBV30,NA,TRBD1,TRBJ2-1,CAWGAGQGAAKYRNEQFF,TGTGCCTGGGGTGCGGGACAGGGGGCCGCAAAGTACCGCAATGAGCAGTTCTTC
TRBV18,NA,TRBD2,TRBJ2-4,CASSPLAGAPLAKNIQYF,TGTGCCAGCTCACCCCTAGCGGGCGCCCCACTAGCCAAAAACATTCAGTACTTC
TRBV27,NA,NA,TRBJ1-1,CASSLGAGIAFF,TGTGCCAGCAGTTTAGGGGCGGGGATAGCTTTCTTT
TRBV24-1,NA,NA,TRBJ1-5,CATSDRYSNQPQHF,TGTGCCACCAGTGACAGATATAGCAATCAGCCCCAGCATTTT
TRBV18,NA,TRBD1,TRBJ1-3,CASSPDLGQGELFAGNTIYF,TGTGCCAGCTCACCGGACTTGGGACAGGGTGAACTCTTTGCTGGAAACACCATATATTTT
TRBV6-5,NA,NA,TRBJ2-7,CASSYGPPDWYF,TGTGCCAGCAGTTATGGACCCCCGGACTGGTACTTC
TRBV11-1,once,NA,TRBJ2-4,CASSLGTDLYKNIQYF,TGTGCCAGCAGCTTAGGGACAGATCTTTACAAAAACATTCAGTACTTC
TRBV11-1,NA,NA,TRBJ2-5,CASSSDSYQTQYF,TGTGCCAGCAGCTCAGACTCCTATCAGACCCAGTACTTC